This TCR beta chain derives from a study of T cells in Graves' hyperthyroidism and ophthalmopathy. The TCR beta CDR3 regions underwent amplification using RNA transcripts as the source. A set of HTBI primers served as the primers for a first-round RT-PCR of the TCR CDR3. TCRdb reanalysed the multiplex PCR reads using MiXCR and keeps one entry per CDR3 protein. The sample lists about 720,000 distinct CDR3 sequences; approximately 18% were seen once. V was trimmed by 8 bases and J by 0 bases, leaving 11 bases between them. The CDR3 is 14 residues long. Clinical symptoms, serum thyroxine, TRAb, thyroid ultrasound and orbital computed tomography informed diagnoses. Whole-study findings and limits: Most expanded thyroid clonotypes above 0.001 recurred in blood. Through a model of 13 V-J features, ophthalmopathy was separated from stable hyperthyroidism.

In this sample, this clonotype turned up many times. What it recognizes is unknown. The chain joins TRBV12-3 or TRBV12-4 to TRBJ1-3, with D maybe TRBD1 (5 bases). This receptor was obtained from a woman aged 45-60 years with Graves' hyperthyroidism that later progressed to Graves' ophthalmopathy. The source material was blood. The CDR3 sequence is CASSGGFSGNTIYF. DNA for the CDR3: TGTGCCAGCTCTGGGGGATTCTCTGGAAACACCATATATTTT.